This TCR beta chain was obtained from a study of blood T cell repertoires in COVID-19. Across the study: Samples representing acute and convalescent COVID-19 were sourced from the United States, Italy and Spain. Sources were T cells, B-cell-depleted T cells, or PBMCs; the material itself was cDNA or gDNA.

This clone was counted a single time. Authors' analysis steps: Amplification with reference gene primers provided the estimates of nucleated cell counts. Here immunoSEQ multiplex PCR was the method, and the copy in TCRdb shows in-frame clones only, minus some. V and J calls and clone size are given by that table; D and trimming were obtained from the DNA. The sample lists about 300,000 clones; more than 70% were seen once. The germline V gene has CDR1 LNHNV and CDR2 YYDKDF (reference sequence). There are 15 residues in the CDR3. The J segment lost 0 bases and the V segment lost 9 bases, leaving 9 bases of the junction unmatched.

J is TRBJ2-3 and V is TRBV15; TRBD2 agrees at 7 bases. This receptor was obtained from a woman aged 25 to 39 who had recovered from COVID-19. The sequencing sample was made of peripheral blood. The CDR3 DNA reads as TGTGCCACGAAGATCGGGGGGTCTAGCACAGATACGCAGTATTTT. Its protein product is CATKIGGSSTDTQYF.